The clone carrying this TCR beta chain came up once. The study amplified TCR beta CDR3 regions using RNA transcripts. The first-round RT-PCR employed HTBI primers together with the Qiagen OneStep RT-PCR kit. A multiplex PCR was then performed as the second round. TCRdb itself ran the multiplex PCR reads through MiXCR, one entry per CDR3 protein. The sample includes 150,000 or so distinct CDR3 sequences, 39% seen only once; the top ten take less than 9.5%. The data were obtained in a study of Graves' ophthalmopathy and Graves' hyperthyroidism. Orbital computed tomography, together with clinical symptoms, serum thyroxine, TRAb and thyroid ultrasound, was used for diagnosis. Over 9.5 ml of fresh blood yielded the PBMCs by density gradient. The CDR3 is 14 amino acids. CDR1 ENHRY and CDR2 SYGVKD come from the germline V gene. Trimming removed 3 bases at V and 6 bases at J, with 14 bases between.

The specimen was peripheral blood. This TCR derives from a young man with Graves' ophthalmopathy. This chain links TRBV10-3 with TRBJ2-5; D is tentatively TRBD1 or TRBD2 (6 bases each). In DNA, the CDR3 is TGTGCCATCAGTGATGGAGGGGGGTGGCAGACCCAGTACTTC. Protein: CAISDGGGWQTQYF.